This passage covers 6 T cell receptor beta chains from one sample sequenced in a study of circulating CD8 cells and anti-PD-1 response in melanoma. The QIAseq Immune Repertoire TCR panel built the libraries from around 15 ng of total RNA. TCRdb reprocessed the reads via MiXCR and lists one record per CDR3 protein. The sample consists of around 450 distinct CDR3 sequences, about 8% of them appearing once. Sorting of live CD3+CD8+TCRalphabeta+ cells by PD-1 and/or TIGIT gave four subsets. This specimen was CD8+ T cells from PBMCs, taken at baseline or after one month of anti-PD-1 therapy (not recorded which). These receptors all come from a human donor with melanoma.

This clonotype is labeled large. V and J are TRBV28 and TRBJ1-3; TRBD1 aligns across 7 bases. Germline values: CDR1 MDHEN, CDR2 SYDVKM. The V and J ends lost 8 bases and 2 bases, in that order; junction bases with no gene match: 9. The CDR3 runs 15 residues. The CDR3 spells CASGVLTGPGNTIYF. In DNA form, the CDR3 reads TGTGCCAGCGGAGTATTGACAGGGCCTGGAAACACCATATATTTT.

By proportion, this clonotype is hyperexpanded. The chain's CDR3 is CSASGGALGDTQYF. CDR3 DNA: TGCAGTGCTAGCGGGGGGGCCTTGGGAGATACGCAGTATTTT. The rearrangement joins TRBV20-1 to TRBJ2-3; 8 nucleotides agree with TRBD2. The V gene's germline CDR1 is DFQATT and CDR2 SNEGSKA (reference sequence). The CDR3 has 14 amino acids. The junction had 7 bases not matched to a gene; V was cut back by 3 bases and J by 5 bases.

This clonotype was detected a few times. The rearrangement links TRBV4-2 to TRBJ1-1; D ambiguous. V shed 0 bases and J shed 1 base, with 9 bases lying between them. From germline, CDR1 is LGHNA and CDR2 YNFKEQ. The CDR3 covers 15 residues. The CDR3 nucleotides are TGTGCCAGCAGCCAAGACTCCGCGGCGAACACTGAAGCTTTCTTT. Residues: CASSQDSAANTEAFF.

This clonotype is large. This sequence joins TRBV28 and TRBJ2-1, with 9 bases identical to TRBD2. J lost 7 bases, V lost 7 bases, and 8 bases had no gene match. The CDR3 covers 14 residues. The germline CDR1 and CDR2 sequences are MDHEN and SYDVKM. Written as DNA, the CDR3 is TGTGCCAGCATGGCGGGAGGGGAGGTGAATGAGCAGTTCTTC. It yields the protein CASMAGGEVNEQFF.

Relative to its sample, this clonotype is medium-sized. The V call is TRBV25-1, the J call TRBJ2-3; D assignment may be TRBD1 or TRBD2 (5 bases each). The V gene's germline CDR1 is MGHDK and CDR2 SYGVNS. This CDR3 has 16 residues. V was trimmed by 5 bases and J by 0 bases, leaving 15 bases between them. The CDR3: CASSPLRGPSTDTQYF. Written as DNA, the CDR3 is TGTGCCAGCAGTCCACTACGGGGCCCCAGCACAGATACGCAGTATTTT.

Relative to its sample, this clonotype is large. The V and J genes are TRBV29-1 and TRBJ2-7; 11 nucleotides agree with TRBD2. The junction had 0 bases not matched to a gene; V was cut back by 5 bases and J by 3 bases. Germline values: CDR1 SQVTM, CDR2 ANQGSEA. This CDR3 region has 12 residues. The CDR3 sequence is CSVTSGSYEQYF. The CDR3 DNA reads TGCAGCGTTACTAGCGGGAGCTACGAGCAGTACTTC.